This T cell receptor (beta chain) appears in the sequencing data of a study of CD4+ T cells in melanoma. Only in-frame clones appear in the TCRdb table, and some are missing; sequencing was by immunoSEQ multiplex PCR. The table has roughly 3,500 clones, around 78% seen once. On this clone: Its antigen is as yet unknown. Within the sample, other DNA sequences also encode this same CDR3.

Regarding the study as a whole: In melanoma, neoantigen-specific CD4+ T cells reportedly differed in differentiation state. CD8+ T cell, macrophage and B cell function reportedly correlated with neoantigen-specific CD4+ T cells.

This TCR was sampled from a human donor with melanoma. Source material: tumor tissue.

CDR3 protein: CATSRENQPQHF. In nucleotides, the CDR3 is TGTGCCACCAGCAGAGAGAATCAGCCCCAGCATTTT. The rearrangement uses TRBV15 and TRBJ1-5, with D uncertain. The germline V and J ends were trimmed by 0 bases and 4 bases, with 1 base remaining between them. The CDR3 loop spans 12 amino acids. Germline CDR1 reads LNHNV; CDR2 reads YYDKDF (reference sequence).